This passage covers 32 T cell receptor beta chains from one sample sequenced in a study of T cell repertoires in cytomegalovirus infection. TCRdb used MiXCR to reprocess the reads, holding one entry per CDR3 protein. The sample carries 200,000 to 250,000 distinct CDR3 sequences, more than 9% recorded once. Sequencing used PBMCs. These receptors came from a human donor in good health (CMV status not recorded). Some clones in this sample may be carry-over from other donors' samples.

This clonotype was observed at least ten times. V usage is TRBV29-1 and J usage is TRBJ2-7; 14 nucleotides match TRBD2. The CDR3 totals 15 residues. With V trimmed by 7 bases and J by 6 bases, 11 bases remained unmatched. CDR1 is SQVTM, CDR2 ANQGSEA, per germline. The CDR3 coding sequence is TGCAGCGGAAGGACGGGACTAGCGGGAGTTGGCGAGCAGTACTTC. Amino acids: CSGRTGLAGVGEQYF.

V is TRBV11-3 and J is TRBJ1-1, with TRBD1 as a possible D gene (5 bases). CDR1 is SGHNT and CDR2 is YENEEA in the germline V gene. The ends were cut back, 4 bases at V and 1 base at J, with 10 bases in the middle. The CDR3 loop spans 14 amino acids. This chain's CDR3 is CASSSDGQNTEAFF. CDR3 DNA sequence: TGTGCCAGCAGCTCGGACGGACAGAACACTGAAGCTTTCTTT.

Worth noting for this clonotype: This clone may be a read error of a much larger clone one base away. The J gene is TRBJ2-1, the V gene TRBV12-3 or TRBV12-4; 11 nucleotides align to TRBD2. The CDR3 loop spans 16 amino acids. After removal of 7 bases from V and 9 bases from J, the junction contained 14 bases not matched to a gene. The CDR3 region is CASTKGELAGESEQFF. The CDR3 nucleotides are TGTGCCAGCACCAAGGGGGAACTAGCGGGAGAATCTGAGCAGTTCTTC.

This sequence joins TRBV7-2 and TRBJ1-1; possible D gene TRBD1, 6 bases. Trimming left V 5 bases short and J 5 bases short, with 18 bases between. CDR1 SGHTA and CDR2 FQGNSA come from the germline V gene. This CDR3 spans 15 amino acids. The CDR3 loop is CASSLLQGGRTEAFF. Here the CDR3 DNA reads TGTGCCAGCAGCCTATTACAGGGAGGGAGGACTGAAGCTTTCTTT.

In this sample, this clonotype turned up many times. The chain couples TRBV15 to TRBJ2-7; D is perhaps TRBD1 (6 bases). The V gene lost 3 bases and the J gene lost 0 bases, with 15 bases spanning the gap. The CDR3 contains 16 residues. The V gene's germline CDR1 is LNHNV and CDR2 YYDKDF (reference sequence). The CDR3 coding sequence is TGTGCCACCAGCAGCCCCTCGAAGGGGGTCTCCTACGAGCAGTACTTC. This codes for CATSSPSKGVSYEQYF.

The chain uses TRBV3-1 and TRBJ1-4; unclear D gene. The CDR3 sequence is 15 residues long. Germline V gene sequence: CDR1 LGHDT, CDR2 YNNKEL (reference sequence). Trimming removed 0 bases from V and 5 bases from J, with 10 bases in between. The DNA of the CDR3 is TGTGCCAGCAGCCAAGAAGGAGACGGCAATGAAAAACTGTTTTTT. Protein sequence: CASSQEGDGNEKLFF.

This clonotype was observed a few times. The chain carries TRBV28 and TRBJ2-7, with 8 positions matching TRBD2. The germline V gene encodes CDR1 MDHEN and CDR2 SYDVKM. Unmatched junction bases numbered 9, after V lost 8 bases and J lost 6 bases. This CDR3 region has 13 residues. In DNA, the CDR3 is TGTGCCAGCGGGCCCGGGGGGGTAGGCGAGCAGTACTTC. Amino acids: CASGPGGVGEQYF. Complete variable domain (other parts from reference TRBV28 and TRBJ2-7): DVKVTQSSRYLVKRTGEKVFLECVQDMDHENMFWYRQDPGLGLRLIYFSYDVKMKEKGDIPEGYSVSREKKERFSLILESASTNQTSMYLCASGPGGVGEQYFGPGTRLTVT.

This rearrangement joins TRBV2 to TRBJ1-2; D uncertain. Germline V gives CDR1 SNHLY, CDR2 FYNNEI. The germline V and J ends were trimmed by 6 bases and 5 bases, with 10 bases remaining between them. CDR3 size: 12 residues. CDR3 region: CASSNDGYGYTF. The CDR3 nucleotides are TGTGCCAGCAGCAATGACGGATATGGCTACACCTTC.

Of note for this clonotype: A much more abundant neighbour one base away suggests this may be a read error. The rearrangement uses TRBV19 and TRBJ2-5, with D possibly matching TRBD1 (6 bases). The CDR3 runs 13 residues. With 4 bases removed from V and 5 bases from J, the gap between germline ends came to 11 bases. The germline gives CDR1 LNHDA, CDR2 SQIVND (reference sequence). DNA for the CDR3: TGTGCCAGTAGTAACAGGGCGAGCGAGACCCAGTACTTC. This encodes CASSNRASETQYF.

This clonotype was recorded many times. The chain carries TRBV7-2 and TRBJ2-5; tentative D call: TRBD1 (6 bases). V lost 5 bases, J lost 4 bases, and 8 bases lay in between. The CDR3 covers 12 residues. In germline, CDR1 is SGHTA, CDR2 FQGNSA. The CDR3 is CASSEQGETQYF. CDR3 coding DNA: TGTGCCAGCAGCGAACAGGGAGAGACCCAGTACTTC.

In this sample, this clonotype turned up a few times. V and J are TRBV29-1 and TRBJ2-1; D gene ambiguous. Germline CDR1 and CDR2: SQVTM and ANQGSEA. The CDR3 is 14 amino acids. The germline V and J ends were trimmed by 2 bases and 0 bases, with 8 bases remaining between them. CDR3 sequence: CSVEKRTSYNEQFF. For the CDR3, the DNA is TGCAGCGTTGAAAAAAGAACCTCCTACAATGAGCAGTTCTTC.

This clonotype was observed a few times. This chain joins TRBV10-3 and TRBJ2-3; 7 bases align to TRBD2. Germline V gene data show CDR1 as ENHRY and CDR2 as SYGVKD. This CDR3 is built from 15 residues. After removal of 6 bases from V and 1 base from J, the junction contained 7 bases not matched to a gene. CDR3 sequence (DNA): TGTGCCATCAGGCGTCTAGCGGACGGCACAGATACGCAGTATTTT. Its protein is CAIRRLADGTDTQYF.

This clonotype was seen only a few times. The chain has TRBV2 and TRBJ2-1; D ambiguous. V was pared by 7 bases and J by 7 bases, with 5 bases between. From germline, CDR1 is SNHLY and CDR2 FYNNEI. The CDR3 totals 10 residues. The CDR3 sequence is CASTRNEQFF. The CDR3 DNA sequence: TGTGCCAGCACGCGGAATGAGCAGTTCTTC. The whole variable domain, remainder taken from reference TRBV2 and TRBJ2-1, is EPEVTQTPSHQVTQMGQEVILRCVPISNHLYFYWYRQILGQKVEFLVSFYNNEISEKSEIFDDQFSVERPDGSNFTLKIRSTKLEDSAMYFCASTRNEQFFGPGTRLTVL.

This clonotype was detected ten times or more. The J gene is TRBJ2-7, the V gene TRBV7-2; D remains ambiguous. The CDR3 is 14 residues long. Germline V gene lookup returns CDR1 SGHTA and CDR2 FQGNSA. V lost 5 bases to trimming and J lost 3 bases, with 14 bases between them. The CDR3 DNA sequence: TGTGCCAGCAGCCCGCCCCCTCCCGACTACGAGCAGTACTTC. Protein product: CASSPPPPDYEQYF.

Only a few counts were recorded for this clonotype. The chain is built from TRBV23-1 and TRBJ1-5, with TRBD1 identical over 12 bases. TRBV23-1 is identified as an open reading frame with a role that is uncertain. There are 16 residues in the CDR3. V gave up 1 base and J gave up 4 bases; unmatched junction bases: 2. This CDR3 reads CASSQLGQGANQPQHF. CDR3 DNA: TGCGCCAGCAGTCAATTGGGACAGGGGGCAAATCAGCCCCAGCATTTT.

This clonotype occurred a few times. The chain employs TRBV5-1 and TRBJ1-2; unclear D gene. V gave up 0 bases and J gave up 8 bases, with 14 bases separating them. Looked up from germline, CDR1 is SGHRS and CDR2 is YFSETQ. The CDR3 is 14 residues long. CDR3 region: CASSLDPVLVGYTF. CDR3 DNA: TGCGCCAGCAGCTTGGATCCAGTTTTGGTCGGCTACACCTTC.

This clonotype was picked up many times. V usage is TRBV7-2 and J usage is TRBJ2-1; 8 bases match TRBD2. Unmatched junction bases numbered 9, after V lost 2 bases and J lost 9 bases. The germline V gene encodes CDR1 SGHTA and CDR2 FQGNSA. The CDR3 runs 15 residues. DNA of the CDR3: TGTGCCAGCAGCTTAATGACGGGGGGGCGGGGTGAGCAGTTCTTC. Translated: CASSLMTGGRGEQFF.

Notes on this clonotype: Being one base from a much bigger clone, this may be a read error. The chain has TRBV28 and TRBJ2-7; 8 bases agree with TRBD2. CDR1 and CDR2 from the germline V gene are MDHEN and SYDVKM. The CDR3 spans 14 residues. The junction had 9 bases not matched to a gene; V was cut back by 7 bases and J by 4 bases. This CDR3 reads CASNPQLAGYEQYF. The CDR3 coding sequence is TGTGCCAGCAATCCCCAGCTAGCGGGTTACGAGCAGTACTTC.

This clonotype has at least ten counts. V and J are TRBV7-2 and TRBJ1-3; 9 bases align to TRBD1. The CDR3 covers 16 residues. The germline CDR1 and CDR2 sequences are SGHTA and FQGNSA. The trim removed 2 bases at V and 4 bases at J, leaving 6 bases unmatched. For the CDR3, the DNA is TGTGCCAGCAGCTTAAATGGACAGGGGCCCGGAAACACCATATATTTT. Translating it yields CASSLNGQGPGNTIYF.

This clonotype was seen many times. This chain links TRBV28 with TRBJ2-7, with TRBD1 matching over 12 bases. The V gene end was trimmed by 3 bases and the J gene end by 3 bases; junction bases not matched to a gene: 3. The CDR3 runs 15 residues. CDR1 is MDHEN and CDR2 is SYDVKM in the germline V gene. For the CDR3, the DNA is TGTGCCAGCAGTTTGGGGACAGGGGGCCTCTACGAGCAGTACTTC. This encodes CASSLGTGGLYEQYF. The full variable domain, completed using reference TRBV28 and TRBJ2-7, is DVKVTQSSRYLVKRTGEKVFLECVQDMDHENMFWYRQDPGLGLRLIYFSYDVKMKEKGDIPEGYSVSREKKERFSLILESASTNQTSMYLCASSLGTGGLYEQYFGPGTRLTVT.

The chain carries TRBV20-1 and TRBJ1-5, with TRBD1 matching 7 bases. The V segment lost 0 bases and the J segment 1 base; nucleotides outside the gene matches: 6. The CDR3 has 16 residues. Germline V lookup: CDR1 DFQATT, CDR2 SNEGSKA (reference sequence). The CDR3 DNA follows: TGCAGTGCTAGAGACACCAGGGGGACAAGCAATCAGCCCCAGCATTTT. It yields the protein CSARDTRGTSNQPQHF.

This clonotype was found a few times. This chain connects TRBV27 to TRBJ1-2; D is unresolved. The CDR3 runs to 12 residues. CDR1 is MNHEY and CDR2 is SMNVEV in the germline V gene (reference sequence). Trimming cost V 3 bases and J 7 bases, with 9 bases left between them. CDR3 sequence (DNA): TGTGCCAGCAGTTTCCGGGGAAGTGGCTACACCTTC. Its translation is CASSFRGSGYTF.

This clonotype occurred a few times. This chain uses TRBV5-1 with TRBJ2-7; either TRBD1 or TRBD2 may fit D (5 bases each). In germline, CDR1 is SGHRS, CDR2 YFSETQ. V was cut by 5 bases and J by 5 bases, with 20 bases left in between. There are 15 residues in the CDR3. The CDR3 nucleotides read TGCGCCAGCAGTTGGGGCAGGGACCCTACTGACGAGCAGTACTTC. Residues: CASSWGRDPTDEQYF.

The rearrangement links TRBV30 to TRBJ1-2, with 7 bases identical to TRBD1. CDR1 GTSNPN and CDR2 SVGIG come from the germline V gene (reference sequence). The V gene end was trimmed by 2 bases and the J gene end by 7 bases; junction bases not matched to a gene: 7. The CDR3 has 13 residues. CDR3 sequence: CAWSSQTGFGYTF. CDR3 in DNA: TGTGCCTGGAGTTCACAGACAGGGTTTGGCTACACCTTC.

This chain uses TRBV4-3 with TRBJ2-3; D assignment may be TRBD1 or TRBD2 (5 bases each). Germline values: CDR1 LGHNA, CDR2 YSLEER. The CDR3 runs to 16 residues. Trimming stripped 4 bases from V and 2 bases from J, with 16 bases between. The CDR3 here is CASSPQVYGTTDTQYF. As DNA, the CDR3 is TGCGCCAGCAGCCCGCAGGTGTACGGGACCACAGATACGCAGTATTTT.

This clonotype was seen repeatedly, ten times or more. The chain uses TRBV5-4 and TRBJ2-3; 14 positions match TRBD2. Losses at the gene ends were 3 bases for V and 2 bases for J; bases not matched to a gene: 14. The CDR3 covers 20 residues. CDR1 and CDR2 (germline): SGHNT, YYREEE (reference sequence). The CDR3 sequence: CASSSPGLAGDSGNTDTQYF. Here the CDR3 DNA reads TGTGCCAGCAGCTCCCCGGGACTAGCGGGAGACTCGGGGAACACAGATACGCAGTATTTT.

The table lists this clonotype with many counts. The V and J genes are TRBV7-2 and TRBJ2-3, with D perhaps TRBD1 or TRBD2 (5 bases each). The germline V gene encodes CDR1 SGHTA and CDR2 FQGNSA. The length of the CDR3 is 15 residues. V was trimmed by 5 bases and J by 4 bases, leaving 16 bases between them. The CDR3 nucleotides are TGTGCCAGCAGCCCGGGACCTCACCCTGCAGATACGCAGTATTTT. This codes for CASSPGPHPADTQYF.

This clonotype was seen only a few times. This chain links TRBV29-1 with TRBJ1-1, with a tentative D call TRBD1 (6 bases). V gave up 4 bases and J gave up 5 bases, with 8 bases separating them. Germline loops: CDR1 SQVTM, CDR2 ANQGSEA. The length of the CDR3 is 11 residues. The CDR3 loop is CSVARGTEAFF. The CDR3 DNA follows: TGCAGCGTTGCGAGGGGGACTGAAGCTTTCTTT.

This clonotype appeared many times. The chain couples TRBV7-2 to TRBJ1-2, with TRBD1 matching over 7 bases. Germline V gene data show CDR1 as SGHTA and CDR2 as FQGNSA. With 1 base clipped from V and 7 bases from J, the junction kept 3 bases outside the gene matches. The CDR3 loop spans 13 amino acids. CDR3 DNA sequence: TGTGCCAGCAGCTTAGGACAGGGTCGTGGCTACACCTTC. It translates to CASSLGQGRGYTF.

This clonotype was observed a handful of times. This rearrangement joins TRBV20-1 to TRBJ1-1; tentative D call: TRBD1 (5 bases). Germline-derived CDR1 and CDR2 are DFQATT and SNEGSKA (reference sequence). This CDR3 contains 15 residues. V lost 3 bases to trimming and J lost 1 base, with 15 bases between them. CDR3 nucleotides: TGCAGTGCTAGCTCGGGGGGGGGGTCGAACACTGAAGCTTTCTTT. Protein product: CSASSGGGSNTEAFF.

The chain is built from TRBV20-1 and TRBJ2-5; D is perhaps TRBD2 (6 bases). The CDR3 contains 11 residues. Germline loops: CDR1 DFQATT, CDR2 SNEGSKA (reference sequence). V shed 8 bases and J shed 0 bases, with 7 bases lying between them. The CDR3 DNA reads TGCAGTCGGGGGTACCAAGAGACCCAGTACTTC. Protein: CSRGYQETQYF.

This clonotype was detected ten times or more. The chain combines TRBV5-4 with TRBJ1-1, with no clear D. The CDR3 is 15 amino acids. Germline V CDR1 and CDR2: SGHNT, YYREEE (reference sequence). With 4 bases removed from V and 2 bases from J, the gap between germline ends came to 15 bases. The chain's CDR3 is CASSSPREGNTEAFF. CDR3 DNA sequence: TGTGCCAGCAGCAGCCCGAGGGAGGGAAACACTGAAGCTTTCTTT. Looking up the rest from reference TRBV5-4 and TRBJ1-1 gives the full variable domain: ETGVTQSPTHLIKTRGQQVTLRCSSQSGHNTVSWYQQALGQGPQFIFQYYREEENGRGNFPPRFSGLQFPNYSSELNVNALELDDSALYLCASSSPREGNTEAFFGQGTRLTVV.